Below, 8 T cell receptor beta chains from the same sample are listed, as sequenced in a study of technical replicates of blood from a handful of donors. The assay was immunoSEQ multiplex PCR, and TCRdb's table has in-frame clones only and misses some. The sample includes 55,000 to 60,000 clones, around 93% seen only once; the top ten take 3.5% to 4.5%. The sample comprised PBMCs. These receptors were obtained from a human donor in good health. Some clones in this sample may be carry-over from other donors' samples.

This clone was recorded a few times. This chain uses TRBV19 with TRBJ2-3; 10 nucleotides align to TRBD2. V shed 2 bases, J shed 3 bases, and the junction held 2 bases outside the gene matches. The CDR3 has 15 residues. Germline V gene data show CDR1 as LNHDA and CDR2 as SQIVND (reference sequence). CDR3 sequence (DNA): TGTGCCAGTAGTATACTAGCGGGGGAGACAGATACGCAGTATTTT. Translated: CASSILAGETDTQYF.

The chain uses TRBV6-5 and TRBJ2-1, with D possibly being TRBD2 (6 bases). CDR1 is MNHEY and CDR2 is SVGAGI in the germline V gene. The CDR3 consists of 16 residues. Trimming left V 0 bases short and J 5 bases short, with 14 bases between. CDR3 residues: CASSYSRRDENNEQFF. CDR3 DNA sequence: TGTGCCAGCAGTTACTCGCGGAGGGATGAGAACAATGAGCAGTTCTTC.

The gene calls are TRBV30 and TRBJ2-2, with TRBD1 as a possible D gene (7 bases). V was clipped by 7 bases and J by 5 bases, with 14 bases between them. The CDR3 extends over 13 amino acids. CDR1 and CDR2 from the germline V gene are GTSNPN and SVGIG (reference sequence). The DNA of the CDR3 is TGTGCCTTTGAGGCAGGGGGGACCGGGGAGCTGTTTTTT. Amino acid sequence: CAFEAGGTGELFF.

CDR3 residues: CASSLRRGWNQPQHF. CDR3 nucleotides: TGTGCCAGCAGCCTGCGACGGGGATGGAATCAGCCCCAGCATTTT. This sequence joins TRBV7-6 and TRBJ1-5, with no clear D. The germline gives CDR1 SGHVS, CDR2 FNYEAQ. The CDR3 runs 15 residues. V lost 5 bases to trimming and J lost 4 bases, with 15 bases between them.

The chain links TRBV7-9 to TRBJ1-2, with 10 bases lining up with TRBD1. V was pared by 4 bases and J by 7 bases, with 3 bases of the junction left unmatched. Germline V gene data show CDR1 as SEHNR and CDR2 as FQNEAQ (reference sequence). The CDR3 is 13 residues long. The CDR3 coding sequence is TGTGCCAGCAGCTGGACAGGGGGAAGTGGCTACACCTTC. It specifies CASSWTGGSGYTF.

The V and J genes are TRBV25-1 and TRBJ2-6, with 7 bases lining up with TRBD1. The CDR3 length is 16 residues. V lost 6 bases, J lost 2 bases, and 7 bases stayed unmatched. The germline gives CDR1 MGHDK, CDR2 SYGVNS. The CDR3, as DNA: TGTGCCAGCAGACCATTTACAGGGGCTGGGGCCAACGTCCTGACTTTC. It specifies CASRPFTGAGANVLTF.

V gene TRBV5-8 combines with J gene TRBJ1-5; TRBD1 is a possible D gene (5 bases). Germline V gene data show CDR1 as SGHTS and CDR2 as YDEGEE. There are 15 residues in the CDR3. Trimming left V 1 base short and J 0 bases short, with 8 bases between. CDR3 region: CASSLFRASNQPQHF. In nucleotides, the CDR3 is TGTGCCAGCAGCTTGTTCAGGGCTAGCAATCAGCCCCAGCATTTT.

The rearrangement joins TRBV7-2 to TRBJ2-7, with TRBD1 matching 12 bases. Germline CDR1 SGHTA, CDR2 FQGNSA. The J segment lost 7 bases and the V segment lost 3 bases, leaving 10 bases of the junction unmatched. The CDR3 is 16 residues long. The CDR3 nucleotides read TGTGCCAGCAGCTTCTCCCGGGACAGGGGGCGTCGGGAGCAGTACTTC. It codes for CASSFSRDRGRREQYF.